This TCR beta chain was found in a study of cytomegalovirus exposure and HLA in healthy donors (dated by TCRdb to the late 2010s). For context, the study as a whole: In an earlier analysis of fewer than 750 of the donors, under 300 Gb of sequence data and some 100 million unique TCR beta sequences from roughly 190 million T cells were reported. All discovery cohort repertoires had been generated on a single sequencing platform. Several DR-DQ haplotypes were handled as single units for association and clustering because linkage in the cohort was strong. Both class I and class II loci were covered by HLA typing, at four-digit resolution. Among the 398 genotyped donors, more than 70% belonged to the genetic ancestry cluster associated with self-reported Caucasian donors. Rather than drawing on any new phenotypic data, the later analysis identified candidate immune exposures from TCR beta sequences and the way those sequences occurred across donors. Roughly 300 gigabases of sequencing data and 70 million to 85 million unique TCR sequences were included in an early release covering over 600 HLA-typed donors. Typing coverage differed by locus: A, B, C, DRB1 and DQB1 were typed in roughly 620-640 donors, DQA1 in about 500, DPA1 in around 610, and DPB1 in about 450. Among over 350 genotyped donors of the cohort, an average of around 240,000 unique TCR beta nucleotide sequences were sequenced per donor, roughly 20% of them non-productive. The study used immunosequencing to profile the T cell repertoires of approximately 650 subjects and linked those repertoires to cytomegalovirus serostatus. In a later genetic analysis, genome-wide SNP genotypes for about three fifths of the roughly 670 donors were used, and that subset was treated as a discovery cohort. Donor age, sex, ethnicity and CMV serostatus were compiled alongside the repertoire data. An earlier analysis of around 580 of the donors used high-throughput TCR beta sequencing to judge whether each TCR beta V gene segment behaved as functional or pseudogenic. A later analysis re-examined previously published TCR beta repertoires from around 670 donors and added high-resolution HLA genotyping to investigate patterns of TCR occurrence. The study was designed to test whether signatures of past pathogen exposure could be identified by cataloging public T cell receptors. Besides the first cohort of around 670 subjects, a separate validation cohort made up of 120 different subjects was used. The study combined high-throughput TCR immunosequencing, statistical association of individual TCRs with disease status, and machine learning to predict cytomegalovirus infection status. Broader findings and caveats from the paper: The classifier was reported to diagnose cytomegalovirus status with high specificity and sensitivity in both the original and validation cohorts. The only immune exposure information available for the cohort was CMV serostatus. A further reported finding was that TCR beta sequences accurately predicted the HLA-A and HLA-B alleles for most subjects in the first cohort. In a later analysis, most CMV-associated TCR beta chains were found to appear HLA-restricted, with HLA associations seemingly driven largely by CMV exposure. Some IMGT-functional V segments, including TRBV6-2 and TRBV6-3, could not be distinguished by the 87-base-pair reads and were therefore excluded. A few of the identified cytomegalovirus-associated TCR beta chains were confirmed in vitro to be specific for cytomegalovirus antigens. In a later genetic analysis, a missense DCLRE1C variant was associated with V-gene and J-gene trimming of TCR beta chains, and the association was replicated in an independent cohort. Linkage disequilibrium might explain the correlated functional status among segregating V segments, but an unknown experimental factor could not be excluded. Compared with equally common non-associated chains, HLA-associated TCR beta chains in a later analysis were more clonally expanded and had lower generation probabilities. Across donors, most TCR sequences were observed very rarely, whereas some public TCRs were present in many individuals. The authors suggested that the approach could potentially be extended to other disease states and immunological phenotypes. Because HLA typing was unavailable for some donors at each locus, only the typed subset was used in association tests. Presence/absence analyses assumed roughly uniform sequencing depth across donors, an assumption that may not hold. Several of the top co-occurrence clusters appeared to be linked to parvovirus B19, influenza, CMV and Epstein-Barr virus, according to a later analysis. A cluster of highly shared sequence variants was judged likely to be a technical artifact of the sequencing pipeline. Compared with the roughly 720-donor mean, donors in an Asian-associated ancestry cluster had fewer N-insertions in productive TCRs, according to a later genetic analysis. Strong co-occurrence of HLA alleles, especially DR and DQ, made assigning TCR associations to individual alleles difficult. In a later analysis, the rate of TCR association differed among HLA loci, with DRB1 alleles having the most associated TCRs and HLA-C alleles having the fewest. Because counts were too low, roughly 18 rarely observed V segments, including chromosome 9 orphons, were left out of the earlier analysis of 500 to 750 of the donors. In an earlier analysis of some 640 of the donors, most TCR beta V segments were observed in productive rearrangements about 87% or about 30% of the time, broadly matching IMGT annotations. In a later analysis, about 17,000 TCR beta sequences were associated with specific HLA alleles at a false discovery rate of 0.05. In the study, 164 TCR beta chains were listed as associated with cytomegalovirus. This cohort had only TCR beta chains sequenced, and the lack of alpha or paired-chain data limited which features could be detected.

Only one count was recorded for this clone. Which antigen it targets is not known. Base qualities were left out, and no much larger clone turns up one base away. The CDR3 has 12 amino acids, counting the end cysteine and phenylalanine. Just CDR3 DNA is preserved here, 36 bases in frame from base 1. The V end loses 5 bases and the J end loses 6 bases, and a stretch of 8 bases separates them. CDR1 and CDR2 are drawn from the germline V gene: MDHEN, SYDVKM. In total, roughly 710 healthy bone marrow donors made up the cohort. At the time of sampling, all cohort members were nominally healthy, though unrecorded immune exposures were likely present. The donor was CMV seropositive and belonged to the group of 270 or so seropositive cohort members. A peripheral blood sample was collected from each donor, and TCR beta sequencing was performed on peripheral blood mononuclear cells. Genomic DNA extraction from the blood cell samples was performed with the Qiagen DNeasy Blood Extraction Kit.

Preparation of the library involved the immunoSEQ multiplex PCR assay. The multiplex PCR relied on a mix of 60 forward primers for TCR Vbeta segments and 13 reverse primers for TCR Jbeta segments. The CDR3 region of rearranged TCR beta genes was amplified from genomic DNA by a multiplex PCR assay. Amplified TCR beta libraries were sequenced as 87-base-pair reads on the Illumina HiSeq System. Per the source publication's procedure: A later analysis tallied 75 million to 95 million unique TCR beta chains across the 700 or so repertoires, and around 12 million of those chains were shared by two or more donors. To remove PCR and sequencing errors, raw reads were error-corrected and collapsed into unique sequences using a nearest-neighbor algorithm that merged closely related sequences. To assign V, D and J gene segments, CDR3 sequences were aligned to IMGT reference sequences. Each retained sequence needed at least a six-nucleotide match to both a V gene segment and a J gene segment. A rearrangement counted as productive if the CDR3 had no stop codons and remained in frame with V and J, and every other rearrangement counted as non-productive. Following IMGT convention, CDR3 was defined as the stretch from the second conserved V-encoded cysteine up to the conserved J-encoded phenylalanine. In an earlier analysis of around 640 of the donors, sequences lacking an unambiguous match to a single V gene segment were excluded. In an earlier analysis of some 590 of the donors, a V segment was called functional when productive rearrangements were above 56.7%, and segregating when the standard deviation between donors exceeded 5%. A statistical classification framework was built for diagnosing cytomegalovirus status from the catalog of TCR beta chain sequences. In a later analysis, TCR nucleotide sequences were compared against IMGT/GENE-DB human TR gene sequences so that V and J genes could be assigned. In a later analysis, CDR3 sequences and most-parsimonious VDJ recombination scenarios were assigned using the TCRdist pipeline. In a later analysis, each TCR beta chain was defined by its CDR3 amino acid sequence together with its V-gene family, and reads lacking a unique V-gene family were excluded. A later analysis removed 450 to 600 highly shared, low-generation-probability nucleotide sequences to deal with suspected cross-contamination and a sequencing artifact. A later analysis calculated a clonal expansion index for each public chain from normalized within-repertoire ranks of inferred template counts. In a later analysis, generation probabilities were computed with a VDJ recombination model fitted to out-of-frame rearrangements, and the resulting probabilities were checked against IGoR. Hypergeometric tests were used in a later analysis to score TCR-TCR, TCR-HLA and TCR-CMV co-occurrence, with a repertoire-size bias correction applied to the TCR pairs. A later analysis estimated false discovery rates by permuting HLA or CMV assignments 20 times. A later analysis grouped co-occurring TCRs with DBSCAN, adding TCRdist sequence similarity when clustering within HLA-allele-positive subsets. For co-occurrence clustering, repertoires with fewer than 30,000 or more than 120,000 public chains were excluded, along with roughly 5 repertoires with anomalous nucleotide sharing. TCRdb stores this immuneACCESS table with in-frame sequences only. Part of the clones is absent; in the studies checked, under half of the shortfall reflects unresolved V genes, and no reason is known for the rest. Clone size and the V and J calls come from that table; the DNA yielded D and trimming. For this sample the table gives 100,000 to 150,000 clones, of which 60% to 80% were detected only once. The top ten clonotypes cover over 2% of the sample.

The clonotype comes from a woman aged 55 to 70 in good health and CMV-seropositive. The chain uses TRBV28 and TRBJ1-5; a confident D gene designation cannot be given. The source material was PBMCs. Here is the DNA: TGTGCCAGCAGTCCCACGGGTCAGCCCCAGCATTTT. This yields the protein CASSPTGQPQHF.